This TCR beta chain was profiled in a study of control samples from healthy donors and cancer patients (dated by TCRdb to 2020 to 2022). Of note for this clone: This clone's antigen is unknown. Base quality data are lacking; no much larger clone is found one base away.

Measured from the cysteine to the phenylalanine, the CDR3 is 15 residues long. Here the CDR3 DNA is all that survives: 45 bases in frame from base 1. Trimming costs V 6 bases and J 4 bases, and their ends lie 16 bases apart. CDR1 and CDR2, looked up from the germline V gene, are MDHEN and SYDVKM. Library preparation was by the immunoSEQ multiplex PCR assay. TCRdb took this table from immuneACCESS and kept in-frame rearrangements with V and J called. Such tables lack part of the clones; where checked against another copy, unresolved V genes explain under half of the gap, and the rest is unexplained. The sample yields tens of thousands of clones; about 75% were counted once. 17% of the sample is taken by the ten largest.

The V gene is TRBV28 and the J gene is TRBJ2-1, with a tentative D gene TRBD1 over 6 matching bases. The receptor comes from a male donor with melanoma. Sequencing input: formalin-fixed, paraffin-embedded tissue. CDR3 reads: CASRLQGQSYNEQFF. The bases read TGTGCCAGCAGGCTACAGGGTCAGAGTTACAATGAGCAGTTCTTC.